Below are 11 T cell receptor beta chains sequenced from a single sample in a study of OX40 agonist ivuxolimab in advanced cancers. Sequenced by immunoSEQ multiplex PCR; TCRdb stores in-frame clones only, minus some. The sample has under 40,000 clones, 60% to 85% seen once. The source was CD4+ or CD8+ T cells sorted from blood, collected in a trial of the OX40 agonist ivuxolimab. These receptors came from an adult with an advanced solid tumor such as melanoma, head and neck, liver or kidney cancer.

The gene calls are TRBV5-1 and TRBJ1-4; D unresolved. Trimming cost V 0 bases and J 7 bases, with 10 bases left between them. This CDR3 is 14 amino acids long. The germline V gene has CDR1 SGHRS and CDR2 YFSETQ. The CDR3, as DNA: TGCGCCAGCAGCTTGGTTAGGGAGAGTGAAAAACTGTTTTTT. It specifies CASSLVRESEKLFF. The full variable domain, rest sourced from reference TRBV5-1 and TRBJ1-4, is KAGVTQTPRYLIKTRGQQVTLSCSPISGHRSVSWYQQTPGQGLQFLFEYFSETQRNKGNFPGRFSGRQFSNSRSEMNVSTLELGDSALYLCASSLVRESEKLFFGSGTQLSVL.

The V and J genes are TRBV4-1 and TRBJ2-3; D unclear. Germline CDR1 reads MGHRA; CDR2 reads YSYEKL. The V gene lost 0 bases and the J gene lost 5 bases, with 9 bases spanning the gap. The CDR3 is 14 residues long. As DNA, the CDR3 is TGCGCCAGCAGCCAAGATCTCTGGGGAGATACGCAGTATTTT. Protein product: CASSQDLWGDTQYF.

This clone appeared a few times. V gene TRBV27 combines with J gene TRBJ2-7; no firm D call. Germline V CDR1 and CDR2: MNHEY, SMNVEV (reference sequence). The CDR3 sequence is 13 residues long. V lost 6 bases, J lost 5 bases, and 14 bases lay in between. In nucleotides, the CDR3 is TGTGCCAGCAGGACAATCCCCCCGGACGAGCAGTACTTC. This encodes CASRTIPPDEQYF.

V gene TRBV5-1 combines with J gene TRBJ2-3; D remains ambiguous. The germline CDR1 and CDR2 sequences are SGHRS and YFSETQ. The CDR3 contains 15 residues. V was cut by 0 bases and J by 0 bases, with 8 bases left in between. CDR3 in amino acids: CASSLASDSTDTQYF. CDR3 nucleotide sequence: TGCGCCAGCAGCTTGGCCTCAGACAGCACAGATACGCAGTATTTT.

This rearrangement joins TRBV7-8 to TRBJ2-5, with D tentatively TRBD2 (5 bases). V was trimmed by 1 base and J by 2 bases, leaving 17 bases between them. CDR3 length equals 17 residues. CDR1 and CDR2 (germline): SGHVS, FQNEAQ. The CDR3 DNA sequence: TGTGCCAGCAGCTTAGGGTCCGCGTGGCAGCGGCAAGAGACCCAGTACTTC. This encodes CASSLGSAWQRQETQYF.

CDR3 in amino acids: CASSSTGVYGYTF. Written as DNA, the CDR3 is TGTGCCAGCAGCTCGACAGGGGTTTATGGCTACACCTTC. The rearrangement links TRBV11-2 to TRBJ1-2, with 8 bases lining up with TRBD1. The CDR3 length is 13 residues. CDR1 is SGHAT and CDR2 is FQNNGV in the germline V gene. V gave up 4 bases and J gave up 5 bases; unmatched junction bases: 3.

The V gene is TRBV6-4, the J gene TRBJ2-1, with 10 bases aligning to TRBD2. The J segment lost 0 bases and the V segment lost 6 bases, leaving 2 bases of the junction unmatched. The CDR3 length is 15 residues. In germline, CDR1 is MRHNA, CDR2 SNTAGT. CDR3 nucleotide sequence: TGTGCCAGCAGCACTAGCGGGACCTCCTACAATGAGCAGTTCTTC. Translating gives CASSTSGTSYNEQFF.

This chain connects TRBV18 to TRBJ2-2; 7 bases agree with TRBD1. Trimming removed 3 bases from V and 2 bases from J; junction bases left unmatched: 6. In germline, CDR1 is KGHSH, CDR2 LQKENI. The CDR3 sequence is 16 residues long. CDR3 loop: CASSPPGGYNTGELFF. CDR3 sequence (DNA): TGTGCCAGCTCACCTCCAGGGGGATACAACACCGGGGAGCTGTTTTTT.

This clone was counted only a few times. The chain uses TRBV18 and TRBJ1-1, with D unclear. CDR3 length: 13 amino acids. V was cut by 6 bases and J by 0 bases, with 8 bases left in between. CDR1 and CDR2 from the germline V gene are KGHSH and LQKENI. This chain's CDR3 is CASSQSVNTEAFF. As DNA, the CDR3 is TGTGCCAGCTCCCAAAGCGTGAACACTGAAGCTTTCTTT.

The DNA of the CDR3 is TGTGCCAGCGGGTGGGGGGAAGCCAACACCGGGGAGCTGTTTTTT. Its translation is CASGWGEANTGELFF. The V call is TRBV2, the J call TRBJ2-2, with D tentatively TRBD2 (6 bases). Looked up from germline, CDR1 is SNHLY and CDR2 is FYNNEI. V was trimmed by 8 bases and J by 2 bases, leaving 15 bases between them. This CDR3 has 15 residues.

Concerning this clone itself: Its ends do not fully match the called genes, so a read error is possible. V is TRBV5-4 and J is TRBJ2-3; TRBD2 aligns across 11 bases. This CDR3 spans 15 amino acids. Germline V CDR1 and CDR2: SGHNT, YYREEE (reference sequence). This chain's CDR3 is CASSTPGTSGEKLGF. In DNA, the CDR3 is TGTGCCAGCAGCACCCCCGGGACTAGCGGAGAAAAGCTGGGTTTT.